In this sample, the clone carrying this T cell receptor beta chain turned up a few times. The antigen remains undetermined. This sample is part of a study of identical twins. TCRdb reprocessed the 5' RACE reads via MiXCR and lists one record per CDR3 protein. The sample consists of 1.5 million to 2 million distinct CDR3 sequences, around 29% of them appearing once. The CDR3 extends over 14 amino acids. The germline CDR1 and CDR2 sequences are DFQATT and SNEGSKA (reference sequence). V lost 5 bases, J lost 1 base, and 8 bases stayed unmatched. Study-wide results and limits: Twin pairs' shared out-of-frame alpha sequences were enriched in low generation probability. Twins' surplus sharing was weaker for beta out-of-frame sequences. Memory repertoires showed no such pattern, whereas abundant cord blood beta clonotypes carried fewer insertions.

Donors were all healthy Caucasians. The J gene is TRBJ2-7, the V gene TRBV20-1; 7 bases fit TRBD2. This receptor was identified in a newborn girl in good health. Sequencing used cord blood. CDR3: CSAEASGRSYEQYF. CDR3 DNA: TGCAGTGCTGAGGCTAGCGGTCGATCCTACGAGCAGTACTTC.